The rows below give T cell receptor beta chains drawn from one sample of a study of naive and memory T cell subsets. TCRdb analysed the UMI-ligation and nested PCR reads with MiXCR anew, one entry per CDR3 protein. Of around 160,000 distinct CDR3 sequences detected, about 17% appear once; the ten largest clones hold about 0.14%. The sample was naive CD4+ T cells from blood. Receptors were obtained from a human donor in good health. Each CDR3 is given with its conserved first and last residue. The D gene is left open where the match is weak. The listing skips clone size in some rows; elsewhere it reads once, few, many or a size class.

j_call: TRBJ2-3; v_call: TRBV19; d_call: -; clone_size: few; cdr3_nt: TGTGCCAGTAGTATAGGGCGGGGAGGCACAGATACGCAGTATTTT; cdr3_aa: CASSIGRGGTDTQYF
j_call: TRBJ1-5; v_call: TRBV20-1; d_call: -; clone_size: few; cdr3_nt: TGCAGTGCTAGATCAGGGGGCAATCAGCCCCAGCATTTT; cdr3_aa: CSARSGGNQPQHF
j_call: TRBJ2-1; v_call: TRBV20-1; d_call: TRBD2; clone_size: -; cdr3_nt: TGCAGCGCCCAGGAGGTGTCGGGGGGGGAGCAGTTCTTC; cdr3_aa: CSAQEVSGGEQFF
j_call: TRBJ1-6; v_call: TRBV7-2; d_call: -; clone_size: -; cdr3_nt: TGTGCCAGCAGCTTACTTTCGGCAGCCGGTTCACCCCTCCACTTT; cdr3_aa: CASSLLSAAGSPLHF
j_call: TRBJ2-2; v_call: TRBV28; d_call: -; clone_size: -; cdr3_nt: TGTGCCAGCAGTTCGGCGGAGAACACCGGGGAGCTGTTTTTT; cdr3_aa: CASSSAENTGELFF
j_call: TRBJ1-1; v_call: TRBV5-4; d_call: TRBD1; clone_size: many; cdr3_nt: TGTGCCAGCAGCTTAACTGGACAGGCCTTGAACACTGAAGCTTTCTTT; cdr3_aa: CASSLTGQALNTEAFF
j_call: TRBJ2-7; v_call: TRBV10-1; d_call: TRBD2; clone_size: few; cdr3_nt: TGCGCCAGCAGTGAGACCGTGGGACTAGCGGACAGCCTCTACGAGCAGTACTTC; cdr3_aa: CASSETVGLADSLYEQYF
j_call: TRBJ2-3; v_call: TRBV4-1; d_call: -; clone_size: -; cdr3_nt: TGCGCCAGCGGACTTAGGGCCGGAGATACGCAGTATTTT; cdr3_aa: CASGLRAGDTQYF
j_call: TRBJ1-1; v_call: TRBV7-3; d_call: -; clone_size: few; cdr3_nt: TGTGCCAGCAGCTTAACGTCGTACGGGGGCGCGATAAACACTGAAGCTTTCTTT; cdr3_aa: CASSLTSYGGAINTEAFF
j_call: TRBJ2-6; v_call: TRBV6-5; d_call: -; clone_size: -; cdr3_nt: TGTGCCAGCAGTGAGCTTTGGGGCTCTGGGGCCAACGTCCTGACTTTC; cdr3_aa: CASSELWGSGANVLTF
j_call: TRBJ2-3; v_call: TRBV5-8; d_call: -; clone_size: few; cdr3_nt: TGTGCCAGCAGCTGGGGCGATCGCGGTAGCACAGATACGCAGTATTTT; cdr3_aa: CASSWGDRGSTDTQYF
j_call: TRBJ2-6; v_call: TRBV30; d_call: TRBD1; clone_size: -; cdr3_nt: TGTGCCTGGAGGGTGGACAGGATCTCTGGGGCCAACGTCCTGACTTTC; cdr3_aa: CAWRVDRISGANVLTF
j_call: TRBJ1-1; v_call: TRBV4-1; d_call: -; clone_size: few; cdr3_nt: TGCGCCAGCAGCCAAGTTAGCAGGGAGGGGGCTTTCTTT; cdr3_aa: CASSQVSREGAFF
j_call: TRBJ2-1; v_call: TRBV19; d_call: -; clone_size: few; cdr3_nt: TGTGCCAGTAGTAATATGGTGAGCTCCTACAATGAGCAGTTCTTC; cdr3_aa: CASSNMVSSYNEQFF
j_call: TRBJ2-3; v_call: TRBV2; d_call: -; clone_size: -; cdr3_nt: TGTGCCAGCAGTCCGACAGTCACAGATACGCAGTATTTT; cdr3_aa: CASSPTVTDTQYF
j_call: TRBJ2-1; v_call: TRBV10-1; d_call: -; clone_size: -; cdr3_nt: TGCGCCAGCAGTGAAGCGGAGCTAGCTAAGGATGAGCAGTTCTTC; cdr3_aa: CASSEAELAKDEQFF
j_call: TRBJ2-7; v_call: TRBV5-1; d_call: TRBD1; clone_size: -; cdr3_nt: TGCGCCAGCAGCTTACGACAGGGGCAATACGAGCAGTACTTC; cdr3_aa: CASSLRQGQYEQYF
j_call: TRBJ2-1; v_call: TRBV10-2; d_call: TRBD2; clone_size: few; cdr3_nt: TGCGCCAGCACCTCAGCGGGAGTAGGTCAAGAGCAGTTCTTC; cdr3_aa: CASTSAGVGQEQFF
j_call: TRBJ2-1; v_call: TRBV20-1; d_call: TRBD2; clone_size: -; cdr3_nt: TGCAGTGCTAGAGATTGGCGGGAGGGGACGAATGAGCAGTTCTTC; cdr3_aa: CSARDWREGTNEQFF
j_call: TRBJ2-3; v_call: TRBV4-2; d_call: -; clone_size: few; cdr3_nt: TGTGCCAGCAGCCAGACTTTGGATACGCAGTATTTT; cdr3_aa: CASSQTLDTQYF
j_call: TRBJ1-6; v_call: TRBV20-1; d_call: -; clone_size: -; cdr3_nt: TGCAGTGCTAGAGATGGAACAGGCCCCTATAATTCACCCCTCCACTTT; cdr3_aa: CSARDGTGPYNSPLHF
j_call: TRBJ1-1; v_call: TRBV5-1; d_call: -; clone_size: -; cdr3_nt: TGCGCCAGCAGCCCGACTACAAACACTGAAGCTTTCTTT; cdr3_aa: CASSPTTNTEAFF
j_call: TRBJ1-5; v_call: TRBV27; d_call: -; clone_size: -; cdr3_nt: TGTGCCAGCAGTTCTTCCCCAAGGGTGATCAAGCCCCAGCATTTT; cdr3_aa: CASSSSPRVIKPQHF
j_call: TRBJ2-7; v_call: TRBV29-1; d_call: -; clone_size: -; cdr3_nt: TGCAGCGTTGAAGTTCAGGTCCCCTACGAGCAGTACTTC; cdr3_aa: CSVEVQVPYEQYF